This T cell receptor beta chain was profiled in a study of regulatory T cells in long-lasting Graves disease. In this sample, this clonotype turned up many times. Antigen unknown. Study-level points and caveats: Accuracy may have been reduced by the small sample size.

V dropped 4 bases and J dropped 2; count of bases not matched to a gene: 8. Germline CDR1 is MDHEN and CDR2 is SYDVKM. The CDR3 is made up of 17 amino acids. Specified time point: newly diagnosed GD, antithyroid drugs for less than 3 months. From PBMCs, RNA was extracted and then used to make the TCR library. It was by American Thyroid Association guidelines that Graves' disease was diagnosed. CDR3-region Arm-PCR and iRepertoire HTBI primers produced the TCR beta libraries. Via MiXCR, TCRdb re-called the multiplex PCR reads, giving one row per CDR3 protein. The sample includes some 340,000 distinct CDR3 sequences, 12% of them seen just once. This same sample was also taken into another study, of T cells in Graves' hyperthyroidism and ophthalmopathy.

The V call is TRBV28, the J call TRBJ1-4; 9 nucleotides align to TRBD1. The sequenced sample was peripheral blood mononuclear cells (PBMCs), obtained at new diagnosis, from a patient treated with antithyroid drugs. The sequence was obtained from a woman aged 18-35 years with Graves disease. The CDR3 is CASSSPGQGSTNEKLFF. CDR3 bases: TGTGCCAGCAGTTCCCCGGGACAGGGCAGCACTAATGAAAAACTGTTTTTT.